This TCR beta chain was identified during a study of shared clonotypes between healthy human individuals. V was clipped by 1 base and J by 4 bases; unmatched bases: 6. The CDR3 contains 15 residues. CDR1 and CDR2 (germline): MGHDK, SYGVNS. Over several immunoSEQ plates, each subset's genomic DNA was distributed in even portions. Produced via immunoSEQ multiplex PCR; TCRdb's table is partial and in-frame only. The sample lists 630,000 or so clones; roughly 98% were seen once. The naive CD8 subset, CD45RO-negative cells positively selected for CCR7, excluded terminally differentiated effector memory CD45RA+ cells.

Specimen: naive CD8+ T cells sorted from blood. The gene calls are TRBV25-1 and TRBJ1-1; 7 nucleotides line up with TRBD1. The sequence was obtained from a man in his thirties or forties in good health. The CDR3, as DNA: TGTGCCAGCAGTGAATTTGGGACAGTCGCCACTGAAGCTTTCTTT. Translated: CASSEFGTVATEAFF.